Listed below are T cell receptor beta chains from one sample, sequenced in a study of control samples from healthy donors and cancer patients. TCRdb's table, derived via immunoSEQ multiplex PCR, lists solely in-frame clones and lacks some. The data hold about 120,000 clones, with about 91% observed a single time. Sequenced sample: blood. These receptors came from a man aged 35-49 years in good health. Both conserved end residues are part of each CDR3. D genes are given only for firm matches. A row's size may be missing; if present it is once, few, many or a size class.

v_call	d_call	j_call	clone_size	cdr3_aa	cdr3_nt
TRBV7-8	TRBD2	TRBJ2-1	-	CASSLLPSGVAYNEQFF	TGTGCCAGCAGCTTATTGCCTAGCGGGGTGGCCTACAATGAGCAGTTCTTC
TRBV24-1	TRBD1	TRBJ1-2	-	CATRGQGRGYTF	TGTGCCACCAGGGGACAGGGTCGAGGCTACACCTTC
TRBV11-3	TRBD1	TRBJ2-7	once	CASSLAGTGSHEQYF	TGTGCCAGCAGCTTAGCCGGGACAGGGAGCCACGAGCAGTACTTC
TRBV5-1	-	TRBJ1-1	-	CASSLAGGAEAFF	TGCGCCAGCAGCTTGGCCGGCGGCGCTGAAGCTTTCTTT
TRBV11-2	-	TRBJ1-3	-	CASSLVADSGNTIYF	TGTGCCAGCAGCTTAGTAGCGGACTCTGGAAACACCATATATTTT
TRBV5-1	-	TRBJ2-5	-	CASSLAVGGPEETQYF	TGCGCCAGCAGCTTGGCCGTCGGGGGGCCCGAAGAGACCCAGTACTTC
TRBV9	TRBD1	TRBJ2-3	once	CASSEAPQGRNTDTQYF	TGTGCCAGCAGTGAAGCCCCACAGGGGCGTAACACAGATACGCAGTATTTT
TRBV30	-	TRBJ1-5	once	CAWSWGSDQPQHF	TGTGCCTGGAGTTGGGGGTCCGATCAGCCCCAGCATTTT
TRBV7-9	-	TRBJ2-6	-	CASSPSGANVLTF	TGTGCCAGCAGCCCGTCTGGGGCCAACGTCCTGACTTTC
TRBV19	-	TRBJ2-7	-	CASSTSSGGNGYEQYF	TGTGCCAGTAGTACCAGTAGTGGTGGCAATGGCTACGAGCAGTACTTC
TRBV2	-	TRBJ2-1	-	CASDAGGNEQFF	TGTGCCAGCGATGCTGGGGGGAATGAGCAGTTCTTC
TRBV24-1	-	TRBJ2-3	-	CATSSQGRTDTQYF	TGTGCCACTAGCTCGCAGGGAAGGACAGATACGCAGTATTTT
TRBV5-6	-	TRBJ1-1	-	CASRTRENTEAFF	TGTGCCAGCAGAACTAGGGAGAACACTGAAGCTTTCTTT
TRBV20-1	-	TRBJ2-3	-	CSARRQDTQYF	TGCAGTGCTAGGCGTCAGGATACGCAGTATTTT
TRBV19	TRBD2	TRBJ2-1	-	CASSNPRTSGGNEQFF	TGTGCCAGTAGTAACCCCCGGACTAGCGGGGGCAATGAGCAGTTCTTC
TRBV7-2	TRBD2	TRBJ2-3	few	CASSLAGLVGDTQYF	TGTGCCAGCAGCCTAGCGGGACTAGTGGGTGATACGCAGTATTTT
TRBV19	-	TRBJ1-5	-	CASNPQQARANQPQHF	TGTGCCAGTAACCCCCAGCAGGCAAGGGCCAATCAGCCCCAGCATTTT
TRBV12-3/TRBV12-4	-	TRBJ1-2	-	CASSSPQGGYTF	TGTGCCAGCAGTTCCCCTCAGGGAGGCTACACCTTC
TRBV5-6	TRBD1	TRBJ1-2	-	CASRRQGDYGYTF	TGTGCCAGCAGACGACAGGGAGACTATGGCTACACCTTC
TRBV25-1	-	TRBJ2-7	once	CASSEWGRGHYEQYF	TGTGCCAGCAGTGAATGGGGCAGGGGACACTACGAGCAGTACTTC
TRBV10-1	TRBD1	TRBJ2-3	-	CASAPGQTFTDTQYF	TGCGCCAGCGCACCGGGACAGACTTTCACAGATACGCAGTATTTT
TRBV7-6	-	TRBJ1-1	-	CASTGRQNTEAFF	TGTGCCAGCACTGGCAGACAGAACACTGAAGCTTTCTTT
TRBV9	-	TRBJ2-7	few	CASSPRDMSSYEQYF	TGTGCCAGCAGCCCCCGGGACATGAGCTCCTACGAGCAGTACTTC
TRBV5-1	TRBD1	TRBJ1-4	-	CASSSDRGGEKLFF	TGCGCCAGCAGCTCCGACAGGGGTGGCGAAAAACTGTTTTTT
TRBV7-2	-	TRBJ2-2	-	CASSSRQSTGELFF	TGTGCCAGCAGCAGCCGACAGAGCACCGGGGAGCTGTTTTTT
TRBV7-9	TRBD1	TRBJ1-2	once	CASSAGTGFAMGGYTF	TGTGCCAGCAGCGCCGGGACAGGGTTCGCTATGGGTGGCTACACCTTC
TRBV10-2	TRBD1	TRBJ1-2	once	CATTGVNGYTF	TGCGCCACAACAGGGGTAAATGGCTACACCTTC
TRBV29-1	-	TRBJ1-1	-	CSIQGKGGTEAFF	TGCAGCATACAAGGAAAGGGGGGGACTGAAGCTTTCTTT
TRBV18	-	TRBJ1-3	-	CASSPLGSAREGSGNTIYF	TGTGCCAGCTCACCACTCGGATCGGCAAGGGAGGGCTCTGGAAACACCATATATTTT
TRBV5-4	TRBD2	TRBJ2-7	-	CASSPASGASYEQYF	TGTGCCAGCAGCCCGGCGAGCGGGGCCTCCTACGAGCAGTACTTC
TRBV18	-	TRBJ2-7	once	CASSQQGKGYEQYF	TGTGCCAGCTCACAGCAGGGAAAGGGCTACGAGCAGTACTTC
TRBV21-1	-	TRBJ1-4	-	CASNRRSQEGLFF	TGTGCCAGCAACAGGCGCAGCCAAGAAGGCCTGTTTTTT
TRBV3-1/TRBV3-2	-	TRBJ1-2	-	CASSGIGSYTF	TGTGCCAGCAGCGGAATTGGGAGCTACACCTTC
TRBV7-2	-	TRBJ1-6	-	CASSSMTRGGSPLHF	TGTGCCAGCAGCTCGATGACTAGGGGAGGTTCACCCCTCCACTTT
TRBV9	TRBD1	TRBJ2-7	-	CASSASPGQGVYEQYF	TGTGCCAGCAGCGCCTCCCCTGGACAGGGGGTCTACGAGCAGTACTTC
TRBV10-1	-	TRBJ2-4	-	CASTDGGQQKNIQYF	TGCGCCAGCACAGATGGAGGACAGCAAAAAAACATTCAGTACTTC
TRBV7-8	-	TRBJ2-2	-	CASSLRASLGTGELFF	TGTGCCAGCAGCTTAAGAGCATCGCTCGGGACCGGGGAGCTGTTTTTT
TRBV7-9	-	TRBJ1-2	-	CASSLASQGGVYTF	TGTGCCAGCAGCTTAGCGAGTCAGGGAGGTGTCTACACCTTC
TRBV5-1	TRBD1	TRBJ2-6	-	CASSYYRGKSGANVLTF	TGCGCCAGCAGCTACTACAGGGGAAAGTCTGGGGCCAACGTCCTGACTTTC
TRBV2	TRBD1	TRBJ1-6	-	CATGAGTGLSPLHF	TGTGCCACCGGAGCCGGGACAGGGCTCTCACCCCTCCACTTT
TRBV28	-	TRBJ2-6	-	CASRRSRTGANVLTF	TGTGCCAGCCGGCGGAGCCGGACTGGGGCCAACGTCCTGACTTTC
TRBV2	-	TRBJ1-5	-	CASSLRGTNQPQHF	TGTGCCAGCAGTCTCCGGGGCACAAATCAGCCCCAGCATTTT
TRBV2	-	TRBJ2-5	-	CASKQGLGETQYF	TGTGCCAGCAAACAGGGTTTAGGAGAGACCCAGTACTTC
TRBV6-6	-	TRBJ1-6	-	CASSRRVGASYNSPLHF	TGTGCCAGCAGTCGCAGGGTTGGAGCCTCCTATAATTCACCCCTCCACTTT
TRBV7-9	-	TRBJ2-1	-	CASSSATRPSYNEQFF	TGTGCCAGCAGCTCCGCCACTAGGCCCTCGTACAATGAGCAGTTCTTC
TRBV4-1	TRBD2	TRBJ2-5	-	CASSQDRTSGGVGQETQYF	TGCGCCAGCAGCCAAGATAGAACTAGCGGGGGAGTGGGCCAAGAGACCCAGTACTTC
TRBV5-1	TRBD1	TRBJ1-1	-	CASSFQGAGTEAFF	TGCGCCAGCAGCTTCCAGGGGGCTGGAACTGAAGCTTTCTTT
TRBV5-1	TRBD1	TRBJ2-2	-	CASSSGQKNTGELFF	TGCGCCAGCAGCTCGGGACAGAAGAACACCGGGGAGCTGTTTTTT
TRBV7-8	-	TRBJ2-2	-	CASSILEGPNTGELFF	TGTGCCAGCAGCATCCTAGAAGGACCTAACACCGGGGAGCTGTTTTTT
TRBV3-1/TRBV3-2	-	TRBJ2-5	-	CASSQGRKGLQETQYF	TGTGCCAGCAGCCAAGGGCGGAAGGGACTTCAAGAGACCCAGTACTTC
TRBV30	-	TRBJ1-4	-	CAWSGTTNGEKLFF	TGTGCCTGGAGTGGTACGACTAACGGTGAAAAACTGTTTTTT
TRBV2	-	TRBJ2-3	once	CASRKSSTDTQYF	TGTGCCAGCAGGAAATCTAGCACAGATACGCAGTATTTT
TRBV19	-	TRBJ2-3	-	CASNDRNTDTQYF	TGTGCCAGTAACGACCGTAACACAGATACGCAGTATTTT